These T cell receptor beta chains were read from a single sample in a study of naive and memory T cell subsets. TCRdb reprocessed the UMI-ligation and nested PCR reads via MiXCR and lists one record per CDR3 protein. The top ten hold around 3% of the sample, which has more than 95,000 distinct CDR3 sequences, about 14% seen once. Sequencing was carried out using naive CD8+ T cells from blood. Receptors were obtained from a human donor in good health. Both conserved end residues are part of each CDR3. A D gene is named only where the DNA matches it firmly. The size of a clone is reported for some rows only, either as once, few or many, or as a class for expanded clones.

V	size	length	J	D	DNA	CDR3
TRBV13	.	13	TRBJ2-1	.	TGTGCCAGCCACTCGTGGGGGGACAATGAGCAGTTCTTC	CASHSWGDNEQFF
TRBV19	many	13	TRBJ2-7	.	TGTGCCAGTAGCGGCACAGGTTTCTCCGAGCAGTACTTC	CASSGTGFSEQYF
TRBV20-1	.	15	TRBJ2-1	TRBD2	TGCAGTGCAGAACCTCCGGGACTAGCTCACAATGAGCAGTTCTTC	CSAEPPGLAHNEQFF
TRBV5-6	.	15	TRBJ1-2	TRBD1	TGTGCCAGCAGCTTGGGACAGGGGTTCGGCTATGGCTACACCTTC	CASSLGQGFGYGYTF
TRBV4-3	.	15	TRBJ2-1	.	TGCGCCAGCAGCCAAGATTGGGCAGTTCAAAATGAGCAGTTCTTC	CASSQDWAVQNEQFF
TRBV20-1	.	12	TRBJ2-7	.	TGCAGTGCTCCGACGGAAATCTACGAGCAGTACTTC	CSAPTEIYEQYF
TRBV29-1	.	13	TRBJ2-5	.	TGCAGCGTTGAAAGGGAGATCCAAGAGACCCAGTACTTC	CSVEREIQETQYF
TRBV27	many	14	TRBJ1-1	.	TGTGCCAGCAGTTTTGAGATTTCTGCCACTGAAGCTTTCTTT	CASSFEISATEAFF
TRBV5-1	.	13	TRBJ2-1	TRBD1	TGCGCCAGCAGTCGGACAGGGCGGGATGAGCAGTTCTTC	CASSRTGRDEQFF
TRBV7-9	many	15	TRBJ2-1	TRBD2	TGTGCCAGCAGCCAAAGCGGGAGGGCATACAATGAGCAGTTCTTC	CASSQSGRAYNEQFF
TRBV29-1	many	15	TRBJ1-1	TRBD1	TGCAGCGTTGAAGACAGGGGGCCTACGAACACTGAAGCTTTCTTT	CSVEDRGPTNTEAFF
TRBV25-1	.	13	TRBJ2-1	.	TGTGCCAGCAGTGAATATCTAGTAGGGGGAGAGTCGTTC	CASSEYLVGGESF
TRBV2	many	13	TRBJ2-1	.	TGTGCCAGCAGCGGAGGGGCTTATTATGAGCAGTTCTTC	CASSGGAYYEQFF
TRBV10-3	few	11	TRBJ2-1	.	TGTGCCATCAGTGAAAGTGATGAGCAGTTCTTC	CAISESDEQFF
TRBV2	.	15	TRBJ1-5	.	TGTGCCAGCAGTCTAGGGCCAGTGAACATTAAGCCCCAGCATTTT	CASSLGPVNIKPQHF
TRBV7-9	many	13	TRBJ2-5	.	TGTGCCAGCACCCCCCCGGTCCAAGAGACCCAGTACTTC	CASTPPVQETQYF
TRBV20-1	few	14	TRBJ2-7	TRBD1	TGCAGTGCTAGGGGACAGGGGATTTCCTACGAGCAGTACTTC	CSARGQGISYEQYF
TRBV5-1	once	17	TRBJ1-1	.	TGCGCCAGCAGCTTGGAATTGGGCCCCAGGGCCCACACTGAAGCTTTCTTT	CASSLELGPRAHTEAFF
TRBV29-1	.	11	TRBJ2-2	.	TGCAGCGTTGTTGACACCGGGGAGCTGTTTTTT	CSVVDTGELFF
TRBV27	.	13	TRBJ2-3	.	TGTGCCAGCAGCCCAAACTCCGGTGATACGCAGTATTTT	CASSPNSGDTQYF
TRBV5-1	.	16	TRBJ2-5	TRBD2	TGCGCCAGCAGAAACCTCGGACTAGCGGGGCAAGAGACCCAGTACTTC	CASRNLGLAGQETQYF
TRBV30	.	14	TRBJ2-7	.	TGTGCCTGGAGTCTTTCGGGTATTACCTACGAGCAGTACTTC	CAWSLSGITYEQYF
TRBV2	.	17	TRBJ1-2	TRBD1	TGTGCCAGCAGTGCGACCGGGACAGGGTTTCCGGACTATGGCTACACCTTC	CASSATGTGFPDYGYTF
TRBV29-1	many	14	TRBJ2-5	TRBD2	TGCAGCGCAGGCGTAGCGGGAGATGGAGAGACCCAGTACTTC	CSAGVAGDGETQYF
TRBV4-2	few	15	TRBJ1-1	.	TGTGCCAGCAGCCAAGTCTTGGGTCAGAACACTGAAGCTTTCTTT	CASSQVLGQNTEAFF
TRBV27	.	14	TRBJ2-5	TRBD2	TGTGCCAGCAGTGCTCCGGGACTAGAAGAGACCCAGTACTTC	CASSAPGLEETQYF
TRBV12-3/TRBV12-4	few	14	TRBJ1-2	.	TGTGCCAGCAGTTTGCCAGGGATTAACTATGGCTACACCTTC	CASSLPGINYGYTF
TRBV3-1	.	14	TRBJ2-3	TRBD2	TGTGCCAGCAACTCCGGGACTAGCGGAGATACGCAGTATTTT	CASNSGTSGDTQYF
TRBV12-3/TRBV12-4	few	14	TRBJ2-1	TRBD1	TGTGCCAGCAGTCAACCGGGACAGGGGATTGAGCAGTTCTTC	CASSQPGQGIEQFF
TRBV13	.	15	TRBJ1-1	.	TGTGCCAGCAGCTTGGGTTTAGAGGCGGGGACTGAAGCTTTCTTT	CASSLGLEAGTEAFF
TRBV30	many	14	TRBJ2-1	.	TGTGCCGCGGGTAGCCTTAGCTCCTACAATGAGCAGTTCTTC	CAAGSLSSYNEQFF